This T cell receptor (beta chain) was sequenced in a study of blood T cell repertoires in COVID-19. As for the study in general: Samples of COVID-19 (acute and convalescent) were obtained from the United States, Italy and Spain. T cells, B-cell-depleted T cells, or PBMCs supplied cDNA or gDNA.

The table came from immunoSEQ multiplex PCR; TCRdb's copy has only in-frame clones and leaves some out. The data contain some 260,000 clones, around 86% of them seen just once; the ten biggest clones take up roughly 1.7%. This clone was found a few times. Participant ages covered about 18 to 95 years across 25 or so US areas. Recovery among Cohort 3 donors was established by two negative PCRs, clearance, or symptom resolution. The V gene lost 4 bases and the J gene lost 4 bases, with 7 bases spanning the gap. Germline CDR1 and CDR2: KGHSH and LQKENI. CDR3 size: 12 residues. The sequenced material came from PBMCs or T cells enriched from blood (not recorded which). The rearrangement joins TRBV18 to TRBJ1-1; D uncertain. The TCR sequence derives from a man aged 35 to 55 who had recovered from COVID-19. DNA of the CDR3: TGTGCCAGCTCACAAGAGCTCACTGAAGCTTTCTTT. It codes for CASSQELTEAFF.